This T cell receptor beta chain was captured in a study of shared clonotypes between healthy human individuals. CDR1 and CDR2 from the germline V gene are SGHTA and FQGNSA. This CDR3 contains 13 residues. V was trimmed by 3 bases and J by 3 bases, leaving 8 bases between them. Regarding this clone: Its antigen is as yet unknown.

Some clones are missing from TCRdb's copy, which holds only in-frame ones; the method was immunoSEQ multiplex PCR. The data contain around 2.3 million clones, approximately 96% of them singletons. Study results and caveats: Shared clonotypes: roughly 4.5% naive CD4, approximately 3.4% naive CD8, less than 2.5% memory CD4, 0.4% memory CD8.

The split of CD4+ cells yielded CD45RA+ naive and CD45RA-negative memory subsets. Sequences were obtained from naive CD4+ T cells sorted from blood. Subset meaning: CD45RA+ positively selected. The chain couples TRBV7-2 to TRBJ2-5; D is perhaps TRBD2 (6 bases). The sequence was obtained from a man younger than 35 in good health. CDR3 region: CASSFVAEETQYF. For the CDR3, the DNA is TGTGCCAGCAGCTTTGTAGCGGAAGAGACCCAGTACTTC.